A single sample gave rise to the 4 T cell receptor beta chains below, sequenced in a study of cytomegalovirus exposure and HLA in healthy donors. Amplification used 60 Vbeta primers and 13 Jbeta primers. Assay used: immunoSEQ multiplex PCR; TCRdb lists only in-frame clones, some missing. The sample has 200,000 or so clones; more than 60% are singletons. Source material: PBMCs. The receptors shown here come from a man aged 50 to 59 in good health and CMV-seronegative.

The chain links TRBV5-4 to TRBJ2-7, with D perhaps TRBD2 (7 bases). V was trimmed by 1 base and J by 4 bases, leaving 18 bases between them. The CDR3 extends over 16 amino acids. The V gene's germline CDR1 is SGHNT and CDR2 YYREEE (reference sequence). CDR3: CASSLTLVGGLYEQYF. CDR3 in DNA: TGTGCCAGCAGCTTGACGTTAGTCGGGGGGCTTTACGAGCAGTACTTC.

The V and J genes are TRBV2 and TRBJ1-1; TRBD1 matches at 8 bases. Germline values: CDR1 SNHLY, CDR2 FYNNEI. V lost 2 bases to trimming and J lost 2 bases; unmatched junction nucleotides: 4. The CDR3 covers 15 residues. In DNA, the CDR3 is TGTGCCAGCAGTGAACCCGACAGGGGTAACACTGAAGCTTTCTTT. It is translated as CASSEPDRGNTEAFF. Based on the CDR3 plus reference TRBV2 and TRBJ1-1, the full variable domain is EPEVTQTPSHQVTQMGQEVILRCVPISNHLYFYWYRQILGQKVEFLVSFYNNEISEKSEIFDDQFSVERPDGSNFTLKIRSTKLEDSAMYFCASSEPDRGNTEAFFGQGTRLTVV.

The CDR3 loop is CASSTTGNEQFF. The CDR3 region has the DNA TGTGCCAGCAGTACGACGGGAAATGAGCAGTTCTTC. The chain couples TRBV2 to TRBJ2-1, with D possibly being TRBD2 (5 bases). V gave up 5 bases and J gave up 7 bases, with 9 bases separating them. There are 12 residues in the CDR3. From germline, CDR1 is SNHLY and CDR2 FYNNEI.

A word on this clone: Other DNA sequences in this specimen translate into the identical CDR3. The rearrangement uses TRBV9 and TRBJ2-1, with 9 bases identical to TRBD2. CDR3 length: 15 residues. With V trimmed by 2 bases and J by 0 bases, 0 bases remained unmatched. Germline V gives CDR1 SGDLS, CDR2 YYNGEE. The CDR3 loop is CASSVSGSSYNEQFF. The CDR3 DNA sequence: TGTGCCAGCAGCGTTAGCGGGAGCTCCTACAATGAGCAGTTCTTC.